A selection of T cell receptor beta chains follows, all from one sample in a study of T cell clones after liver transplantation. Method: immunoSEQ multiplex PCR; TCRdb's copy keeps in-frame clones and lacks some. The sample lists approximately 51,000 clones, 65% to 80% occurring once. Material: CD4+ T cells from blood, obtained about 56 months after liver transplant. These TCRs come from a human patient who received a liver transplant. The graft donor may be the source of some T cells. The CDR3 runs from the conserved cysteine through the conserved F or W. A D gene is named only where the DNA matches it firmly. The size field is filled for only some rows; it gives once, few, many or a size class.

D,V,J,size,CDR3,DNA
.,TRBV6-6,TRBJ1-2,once,CASSSTGRASGGYTF,TGTGCCAGCAGTTCAACTGGCAGGGCGTCCGGCGGCTACACCTTC
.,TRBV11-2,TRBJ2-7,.,CASSSTGEQYF,TGTGCCAGCAGCTCTACGGGGGAGCAGTACTTC
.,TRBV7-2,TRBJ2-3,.,CASSGGQPRTDTQYF,TGTGCCAGCAGCGGTGGGCAACCCCGCACAGATACGCAGTATTTT
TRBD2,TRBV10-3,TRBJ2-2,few,CAISSSGAINTGELFF,TGTGCCATCAGCTCCAGCGGGGCCATAAACACCGGGGAGCTGTTTTTT
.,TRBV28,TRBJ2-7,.,CASSFPRDGYEQYF,TGTGCCAGCAGTTTCCCGAGGGACGGGTACGAGCAGTACTTC
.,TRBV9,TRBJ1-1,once,CASSAGTSNTEAFF,TGTGCCAGCAGCGCCGGGACATCAAACACTGAAGCTTTCTTT
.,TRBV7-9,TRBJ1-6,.,CASSFTGASYNSPLHF,TGTGCCAGCAGCTTCACGGGGGCTTCCTATAATTCACCCCTCCACTTT
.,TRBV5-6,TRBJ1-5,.,CASSRWTAHQPQHF,TGTGCCAGCAGCCGATGGACGGCTCACCAGCCCCAGCATTTT
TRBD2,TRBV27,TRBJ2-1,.,CASSSGLAGGLLKFF,TGTGCCAGCAGTTCCGGACTAGCGGGGGGCCTCCTGAAGTTCTTC
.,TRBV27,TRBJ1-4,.,CASSYTRGSEKLFF,TGTGCCAGCAGTTATACCAGGGGTAGTGAAAAACTGTTTTTT
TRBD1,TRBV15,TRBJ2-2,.,CATSRDPTGAEGTGELFF,TGTGCCACCAGCAGAGATCCGACAGGGGCTGAGGGCACCGGGGAGCTGTTTTTT
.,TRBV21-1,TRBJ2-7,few,CASSKDRTLSYEQYF,TGTGCCAGCAGCAAAGATAGGACGTTATCCTACGAGCAGTACTTC
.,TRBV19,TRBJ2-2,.,CASTGTTNTGELFF,TGTGCCAGTACCGGGACAACGAACACCGGGGAGCTGTTTTTT
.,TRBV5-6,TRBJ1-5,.,CASSFGQPNQPQHF,TGTGCCAGCAGCTTCGGACAGCCCAATCAGCCCCAGCATTTT
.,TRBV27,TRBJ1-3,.,CASSFSRGSGNTIYF,TGTGCCAGCAGTTTCAGCCGGGGAAGTGGAAACACCATATATTTT
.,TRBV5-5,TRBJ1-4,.,CASSLWGKNEKLFF,TGTGCCAGCAGCTTATGGGGGAAAAATGAAAAACTGTTTTTT
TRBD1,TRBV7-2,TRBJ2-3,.,CASSLVAGGTNTQYF,TGTGCCAGCAGCTTAGTGGCAGGGGGCACAAATACGCAGTATTTT
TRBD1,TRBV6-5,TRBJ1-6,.,CASSQVGQAGSPLHF,TGTGCCAGCAGTCAAGTTGGACAGGCAGGGTCACCCCTCCACTTT
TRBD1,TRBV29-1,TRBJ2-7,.,CSVGGTGSYEQYF,TGCAGCGTTGGAGGGACAGGGAGCTACGAGCAGTACTTC
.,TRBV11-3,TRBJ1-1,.,CASSPKGQNEAFF,TGTGCCAGCAGCCCAAAAGGACAGAATGAAGCTTTCTTT
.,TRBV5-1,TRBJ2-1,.,CASKRDSGNEQFF,TGCGCCAGCAAAAGGGACTCTGGCAATGAGCAGTTCTTC
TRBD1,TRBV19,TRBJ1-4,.,CASNPQGYTEKLFF,TGTGCCAGTAATCCACAGGGGTATACGGAAAAACTGTTTTTT
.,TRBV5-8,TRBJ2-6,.,CASLNVSTQSRANVLTF,TGTGCCAGCTTGAACGTTTCCACACAAAGTCGGGCCAACGTCCTGACTTTC
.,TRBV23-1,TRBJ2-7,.,CASSRGDSSYEQYF,TGCGCCAGCAGTCGGGGGGACAGTTCCTACGAGCAGTACTTC
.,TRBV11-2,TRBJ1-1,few,CASMVGGYNTEAFF,TGTGCCAGCATGGTGGGGGGCTATAACACTGAAGCTTTCTTT
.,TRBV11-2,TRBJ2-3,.,CASSQPQGSTTDTQYF,TGTGCCAGCAGCCAACCTCAGGGGTCGACCACAGATACGCAGTATTTT
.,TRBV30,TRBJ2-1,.,CAWSVHPYNEQFF,TGTGCCTGGAGTGTTCATCCGTACAATGAGCAGTTCTTC
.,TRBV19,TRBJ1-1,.,CASSTARSTEAFF,TGTGCCAGTAGTACGGCGAGGTCCACTGAAGCTTTCTTT
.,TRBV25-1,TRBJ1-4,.,CASSEFRGFNEKLFF,TGTGCCAGCAGTGAATTTCGCGGTTTTAATGAAAAACTGTTTTTT
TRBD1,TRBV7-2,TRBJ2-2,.,CASSLGGTGGGLAGELFF,TGTGCCAGCAGCTTGGGAGGGACAGGGGGCGGCTTGGCCGGGGAGCTGTTTTTT
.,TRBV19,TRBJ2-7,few,CASSPGGNEQYF,TGTGCCAGTAGTCCTGGGGGAAACGAGCAGTACTTC
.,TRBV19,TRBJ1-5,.,CASSINLWDRQPQHF,TGTGCCAGTAGTATAAACTTGTGGGACCGTCAGCCCCAGCATTTT